Presented here are 17 T cell receptor beta chains from one specimen sequenced in a study of T cells in Graves' hyperthyroidism and ophthalmopathy. TCR beta CDR3 regions were amplified from RNA. A first-round RT-PCR of the TCR CDR3 used the HTBI primer set. From the multiplex PCR reads, TCRdb called clonotypes with MiXCR, one entry per CDR3 protein. The top ten hold 15% to 19% of the sample, which has almost 350,000 distinct CDR3 sequences, roughly 18% seen once. Sequenced material: blood. These receptors originate from a woman in her 40s with Graves' ophthalmopathy.

This clonotype was recorded at least ten times. The chain has TRBV11-2 and TRBJ1-1; the D is unclear. The germline CDR1 and CDR2 sequences are SGHAT and FQNNGV. The CDR3 length is 13 residues. V was cut by 2 bases and J by 1 base, with 5 bases left in between. The CDR3 DNA is TGTGCCAGCAGCTTAATCGAGAACACTGAAGCTTTCTTT. This encodes CASSLIENTEAFF.

V usage is TRBV15 and J usage is TRBJ1-5; D is unresolved. V was trimmed by 1 base and J by 2 bases, leaving 9 bases between them. Germline V gene lookup returns CDR1 LNHNV and CDR2 YYDKDF (reference sequence). The CDR3 has 15 residues. In DNA form, the CDR3 reads TGTGCCACCAGCAGAGTTCTAGATGGCAATCAGCCCCAGCATTTT. Translated, it gives CATSRVLDGNQPQHF.

This clonotype was observed many times. This chain links TRBV27 with TRBJ1-5, with 9 nucleotides matching TRBD1. The V segment lost 8 bases and the J segment 2 bases; nucleotides outside the gene matches: 13. The CDR3 extends over 17 amino acids. The germline V gene has CDR1 MNHEY and CDR2 SMNVEV (reference sequence). CDR3 bases: TGTGCCAGCGGGATGAAAACAGGGGGCAGAGGCAATCAGCCCCAGCATTTT. It translates to CASGMKTGGRGNQPQHF.

This clonotype has ten or more counts. The V and J genes are TRBV5-6 and TRBJ1-5; TRBD1 matches at 8 bases. Germline values: CDR1 SGHDT, CDR2 YYEEEE. With 5 bases clipped from V and 2 bases from J, the junction kept 6 bases outside the gene matches. The CDR3 has 15 residues. The CDR3 sequence: CASSSDRGGNQPQHF. CDR3 bases: TGTGCCAGCAGTTCCGACAGGGGAGGCAATCAGCCCCAGCATTTT.

The J gene is TRBJ2-3, the V gene TRBV12-3 or TRBV12-4, with 12 bases lining up with TRBD2. This CDR3 comprises 16 residues. With V trimmed by 5 bases and J by 5 bases, 8 bases remained unmatched. CDR3 amino acids: CASSRQTSGGKDTQYF. DNA of the CDR3: TGTGCCAGCAGTCGACAGACTAGCGGGGGAAAAGATACGCAGTATTTT.

This clonotype was seen repeatedly, ten times or more. The chain links TRBV28 to TRBJ2-7, with 10 bases identical to TRBD1. The V segment lost 3 bases and the J segment 3 bases; nucleotides outside the gene matches: 23. There are 21 residues in the CDR3. Germline V gene lookup returns CDR1 MDHEN and CDR2 SYDVKM. CDR3 amino acids: CASSLIVPRQGAPLKGYEQYF. The CDR3, as DNA: TGTGCCAGCAGTTTGATCGTCCCCAGACAGGGGGCGCCCTTAAAGGGCTACGAGCAGTACTTC.

Many counts were recorded for this clonotype. The J gene is TRBJ2-3, the V gene TRBV9, with TRBD2 matching over 14 bases. Germline CDR1 is SGDLS and CDR2 is YYNGEE. The ends lost 3 bases at V and 5 bases at J; junction bases unmatched: 5. The CDR3 covers 16 residues. As DNA, the CDR3 is TGTGCCAGCAGCGGGGGACTAGCGGGAGAGAGAGATACGCAGTATTTT. As protein: CASSGGLAGERDTQYF. The variable domain in full, completed from reference TRBV9 and TRBJ2-3, reads DSGVTQTPKHLITATGQRVTLRCSPRSGDLSVYWYQQSLDQGLQFLIQYYNGEERAKGNILERFSAQQFPDLHSELNLSSLELGDSALYFCASSGGLAGERDTQYFGPGTRLTVL.

This chain links TRBV20-1 with TRBJ2-5; D is unresolved. V was clipped by 6 bases and J by 0 bases, with 8 bases between them. The CDR3 is made up of 12 amino acids. CDR1 DFQATT and CDR2 SNEGSKA come from the germline V gene (reference sequence). The CDR3, as DNA: TGCAGTGCCTCGGAAAACCAAGAGACCCAGTACTTC. Translating gives CSASENQETQYF.

This chain connects TRBV4-1 to TRBJ2-7; a weak D match, TRBD2 (5 bases). The CDR3 totals 15 residues. Germline values: CDR1 MGHRA, CDR2 YSYEKL. V shed 0 bases and J shed 3 bases, with 12 bases lying between them. CDR3 region: CASSQEGLEGYEQYF. CDR3 DNA: TGCGCCAGCAGCCAAGAAGGGCTAGAGGGCTACGAGCAGTACTTC.

This clonotype showed up just a few times. The chain joins TRBV5-1 to TRBJ1-2; D is undetermined. The germline V gene has CDR1 SGHRS and CDR2 YFSETQ. Trimming pared 0 bases from V and 8 bases from J, leaving 11 bases between. The CDR3 length is 13 residues. The CDR3 loop is CASSLDRPTGYTF. The DNA of the CDR3 is TGCGCCAGCAGCTTGGACCGTCCCACGGGCTACACCTTC.

This sequence joins TRBV5-1 and TRBJ2-7; the match to TRBD1 covers 7 bases. The CDR3 runs to 14 residues. Germline lookup yields CDR1 SGHRS and CDR2 YFSETQ. V was pared by 1 base and J by 5 bases, with 6 bases of the junction left unmatched. CDR3 coding DNA: TGCGCCAGCAGCTTGTCTGGACAGGAGCACGAGCAGTACTTC. It yields the protein CASSLSGQEHEQYF. Variable domain in full (rest from reference TRBV5-1 and TRBJ2-7): KAGVTQTPRYLIKTRGQQVTLSCSPISGHRSVSWYQQTPGQGLQFLFEYFSETQRNKGNFPGRFSGRQFSNSRSEMNVSTLELGDSALYLCASSLSGQEHEQYFGPGTRLTVT.

This clonotype was counted many times. The chain employs TRBV27 and TRBJ2-7; TRBD2 is a possible D gene (5 bases). Germline CDR1 MNHEY, CDR2 SMNVEV (reference sequence). V was clipped by 8 bases and J by 3 bases, with 17 bases between them. The length of the CDR3 is 14 residues. For the CDR3, the DNA is TGTGCCAGCCCAATAGTTAGCGATTGCTACGAGCAGTACTTC. It yields the protein CASPIVSDCYEQYF.

Details on this clonotype: This may arise from a read error, as a much more abundant clone is one base away. The gene calls are TRBV5-6 and TRBJ2-7; 9 bases are shared with TRBD1. This CDR3 has 14 residues. Germline CDR1 and CDR2: SGHDT and YYEEEE. CDR3 protein: CANSSPGTGTPQYF. CDR3 nucleotide sequence: TGTGCCAACAGCTCCCCCGGGACAGGGACGCCCCAGTACTTC.

This clonotype was seen many times. The chain links TRBV27 to TRBJ2-7; a possible D gene is TRBD1 (6 bases). V gave up 5 bases and J gave up 2 bases, with 13 bases separating them. Germline lookup yields CDR1 MNHEY and CDR2 SMNVEV (reference sequence). The CDR3 spans 14 residues. The CDR3 nucleotides read TGTGCCAGCAGTCCAGGACAGACTGCCTACGAGCAGTACTTC. As protein: CASSPGQTAYEQYF.

V and J are TRBV20-1 and TRBJ2-7; D uncertain. Trimming shortened V by 0 bases and J by 2 bases, and 14 bases separated the two germline ends. The V gene's germline CDR1 is DFQATT and CDR2 SNEGSKA (reference sequence). The CDR3 sequence is 15 residues long. The CDR3 reads CSARDLRTPAYEQYF. DNA of the CDR3: TGCAGTGCTAGAGATCTCCGCACCCCGGCCTACGAGCAGTACTTC.

This clonotype was seen ten or more times. The chain combines TRBV12-3 or TRBV12-4 with TRBJ2-7; possible D gene TRBD2, 6 bases. CDR3 size: 13 residues. The V gene lost 9 bases and the J gene lost 4 bases, with 16 bases spanning the gap. CDR3 nucleotides: TGTGCCAGTACCGCGGGATTTCAATACGAGCAGTACTTC. Its translation is CASTAGFQYEQYF.

The chain couples TRBV4-3 to TRBJ2-7, with 7 nucleotides matching TRBD1. V lost 4 bases, J lost 0 bases, and 9 bases stayed unmatched. Germline CDR1 is LGHNA and CDR2 is YSLEER. This CDR3 contains 16 residues. In nucleotides, the CDR3 is TGCGCCAGCAGCCGACTTGTGACAGGGAGCTCCTACGAGCAGTACTTC. This sequence encodes CASSRLVTGSSYEQYF.